Described below is a single T cell receptor (beta chain) sequence and its context. Original methodology: For nucleated cells, counts were estimated from reference gene primer amplification. Only in-frame clones appear in the TCRdb table, and some are missing; sequencing was by immunoSEQ multiplex PCR. Clone size and V and J calls were adopted from that table, with D and trimming inferred from the DNA. The sample has under 150,000 clones; approximately 80% are singletons. This record belongs to a study of blood T cell repertoires in COVID-19. The wider study: Material from acute and convalescent COVID-19 was sourced from the United States, Italy and Spain. The analysed material was cDNA or gDNA that came from T cells, B-cell-depleted T cells, or PBMCs.

The sample was peripheral blood. This TCR came from a woman aged 80 or over in a cohort sampled during active or convalescent COVID-19.

The CDR3 spells CASRPRVYEQYV. The CDR3 DNA reads as TGTGCCAGCAGACCCCGGGTCTACGAGCAGTACGTC. V usage is TRBV6-5 and J usage is TRBJ2-7; no reliable D call. Germline V gene data show CDR1 as MNHEY and CDR2 as SVGAGI. The V end lost 6 bases, the J end lost 3 bases, and 9 bases lay between the germline ends. The CDR3 runs to 12 residues.